Presented here are 30 T cell receptor beta chains from one specimen sequenced in a study of blood T cell repertoires in COVID-19 (dated by TCRdb to 2019 to 2021). Library preparation used the immunoSEQ multiplex PCR assay. Held by TCRdb, this immuneACCESS table contains in-frame sequences only and omits some clones. Under half of the omission traces to an unresolved V gene where checked; the cause of the rest is unknown. This sample comprises fewer than 350,000 clones, almost 90% of them detected only once. The top ten clones comprise about 1.5% of the sample. The material sequenced was PBMCs or T cells enriched from blood (not recorded which). The receptor set was obtained from a woman aged 18-35 years with acute COVID-19.

The V and J genes are TRBV28 and TRBJ2-1; D is uncertain. CDR1 is MDHEN, CDR2 SYDVKM, per germline. V was cut by 3 bases and J by 4 bases, with 4 bases left in between. The CDR3 runs 12 residues. The CDR3 DNA is TGTGCCAGCAGTTTCCTTTACAATGAGCAGTTCTTC. The encoded protein is CASSFLYNEQFF.

The chain links TRBV27 to TRBJ1-2; D might be TRBD1 (6 bases). Germline loops: CDR1 MNHEY, CDR2 SMNVEV (reference sequence). The CDR3 loop spans 15 amino acids. With 2 bases removed from V and 6 bases from J, the gap between germline ends came to 16 bases. The CDR3 spells CASSLKSRTENGYTF. The CDR3 nucleotides are TGTGCCAGCAGTTTAAAGTCAAGGACAGAAAATGGCTACACCTTC.

In DNA form, the CDR3 reads TGTGCCAGCAGTACCGGGACAGGGTTCTACGAGCAGTACTTC. Translation gives CASSTGTGFYEQYF. The chain couples TRBV2 to TRBJ2-7; TRBD1 agrees at 9 bases. With V trimmed by 5 bases and J by 3 bases, 5 bases remained unmatched. The CDR3 spans 14 residues. Germline V CDR1 and CDR2: SNHLY, FYNNEI. Supplemented by reference TRBV2 and TRBJ2-7, the full variable domain reads EPEVTQTPSHQVTQMGQEVILRCVPISNHLYFYWYRQILGQKVEFLVSFYNNEISEKSEIFDDQFSVERPDGSNFTLKIRSTKLEDSAMYFCASSTGTGFYEQYFGPGTRLTVT.

This CDR3 reads CASSPGTSGGGETQYF. The CDR3 DNA reads as TGTGCCAGCAGCCCCGGGACTAGCGGGGGGGGCGAGACCCAGTACTTC. V usage is TRBV7-9 and J usage is TRBJ2-5, with 16 bases that match TRBD2. CDR3 length: 16 residues. V was pared by 5 bases and J by 5 bases, with 5 bases of the junction left unmatched. Germline V lookup: CDR1 SEHNR, CDR2 FQNEAQ (reference sequence). The variable domain in full, with the rest retrieved from reference TRBV7-9 and TRBJ2-5, is DTGVSQNPRHKITKRGQNVTFRCDPISEHNRLYWYRQTLGQGPEFLTYFQNEAQLEKSRLLSDRFSAERPKGSFSTLEIQRTEQGDSAMYLCASSPGTSGGGETQYFGPGTRLLVL.

The chain recombines TRBV4-2 with TRBJ1-3; D remains ambiguous. Germline V gene data show CDR1 as LGHNA and CDR2 as YNFKEQ. V lost 1 base to trimming and J lost 0 bases, with 7 bases between them. The CDR3 sequence is 15 residues long. The CDR3 protein is CASSQATGSGNTIYF. The CDR3 bases are TGTGCCAGCAGCCAAGCAACTGGCTCTGGAAACACCATATATTTT.

The rearrangement uses TRBV5-1 and TRBJ2-3, with TRBD1 identical over 8 bases. The CDR3 contains 18 residues. Germline CDR1 SGHRS, CDR2 YFSETQ. J gave up 2 bases and V 0 bases, and 11 bases lay outside the gene matches. DNA for the CDR3: TGCGCCAGCAGCTTGGAGTCCGGGACAGGCCTTATCACAGATACGCAGTATTTT. Translation: CASSLESGTGLITDTQYF.

The chain couples TRBV27 to TRBJ2-2; D is possibly TRBD1 (5 bases). V gave up 3 bases and J gave up 6 bases, with 11 bases separating them. The CDR3 has 14 amino acids. In germline, CDR1 is MNHEY, CDR2 SMNVEV (reference sequence). CDR3 DNA sequence: TGTGCCAGCAGTTTGGGGCCGACAGCCGGGGAGCTGTTTTTT. Protein: CASSLGPTAGELFF.

The chain carries TRBV11-2 and TRBJ2-7; D gene ambiguous. The germline gives CDR1 SGHAT, CDR2 FQNNGV. The V end was cut by 7 bases, the J end by 3 bases, with 16 bases between. The CDR3 consists of 14 residues. This CDR3 is CASKQRKVDYEQYF. CDR3 nucleotides: TGTGCCAGCAAACAGAGAAAAGTTGACTACGAGCAGTACTTC. Using reference TRBV11-2 and TRBJ2-7 for the parts outside the CDR3, the full variable domain is EAGVAQSPRYKIIEKRQSVAFWCNPISGHATLYWYQQILGQGPKLLIQFQNNGVVDDSQLPKDRFSAERLKGVDSTLKIQPAKLEDSAVYLCASKQRKVDYEQYFGPGTRLTVT.

The rearrangement uses TRBV19 and TRBJ1-1, with a tentative D call TRBD1 (6 bases). CDR1 and CDR2 (germline): LNHDA, SQIVND (reference sequence). V lost 7 bases, J lost 4 bases, and 19 bases lay in between. CDR3 length: 15 residues. CDR3 in amino acids: CASTSRGAWGTEAFF. CDR3 coding DNA: TGTGCCAGTACTTCCCGGGGGGCGTGGGGCACTGAAGCTTTCTTT.

The chain recombines TRBV2 with TRBJ2-1; the match to TRBD2 covers 9 bases. This CDR3 spans 16 amino acids. CDR1 and CDR2 (germline): SNHLY, FYNNEI. V dropped 10 bases and J dropped 2; count of bases not matched to a gene: 12. The CDR3 region is CATPVASGTAYNEQFF. The CDR3 DNA follows: TGTGCCACCCCTGTGGCTAGCGGGACCGCCTACAATGAGCAGTTCTTC.

The V gene is TRBV20-1, the J gene TRBJ2-5; 8 nucleotides match TRBD2. This CDR3 spans 16 amino acids. Trimming took 3 bases from V and 3 from J; bases not matched to a gene: 12. Germline lookup yields CDR1 DFQATT and CDR2 SNEGSKA (reference sequence). The CDR3, as DNA: TGCAGTGCTAGTTTTTGGCTAGCGGGTTTGAAAGAGACCCAGTACTTC. Encoded protein: CSASFWLAGLKETQYF.

The gene calls are TRBV27 and TRBJ2-7; 9 nucleotides align to TRBD1. Unmatched junction bases numbered 3, after V lost 3 bases and J lost 3 bases. Germline-derived CDR1 and CDR2 are MNHEY and SMNVEV (reference sequence). CDR3 length: 14 amino acids. CDR3 DNA: TGTGCCAGCAGTTTCGGGACAGGGCTCTACGAGCAGTACTTC. Its protein product is CASSFGTGLYEQYF.

This chain links TRBV27 with TRBJ2-3; 7 bases are shared with TRBD2. Germline-derived CDR1 and CDR2 are MNHEY and SMNVEV (reference sequence). With V trimmed by 7 bases and J by 6 bases, 16 bases remained unmatched. The CDR3 extends over 16 amino acids. CDR3 in amino acids: CASTNTGGSLGDTQYF. The CDR3 DNA follows: TGTGCCAGCACCAACACGGGCGGGAGCCTAGGTGATACGCAGTATTTT.

About this clone itself: This same CDR3 is encoded by further DNA sequences in the sample. The chain carries TRBV4-2 and TRBJ1-1; D is ambiguous. The germline V gene encodes CDR1 LGHNA and CDR2 YNFKEQ. The CDR3 runs to 13 residues. Trimming stripped 1 base from V and 2 bases from J, with 5 bases between. The CDR3: CASSQGVNTEAFF. CDR3 bases: TGTGCCAGCAGCCAAGGCGTTAACACTGAAGCTTTCTTT.

The chain uses TRBV28 and TRBJ2-3; 7 bases agree with TRBD2. Unmatched junction bases numbered 6, after V lost 4 bases and J lost 2 bases. The CDR3 loop spans 15 amino acids. Germline CDR1 reads MDHEN; CDR2 reads SYDVKM. The CDR3 DNA reads as TGTGCCAGCAGTTCCCCGGGACTACTCACAGATACGCAGTATTTT. Protein product: CASSSPGLLTDTQYF.

This clone was seen repeatedly, ten times or more. This chain links TRBV4-1 with TRBJ1-5, with D perhaps matching TRBD1 (6 bases). Germline V CDR1 and CDR2: MGHRA, YSYEKL. The CDR3 runs 15 residues. Trimming shortened V by 1 base and J by 7 bases, and 14 bases separated the two germline ends. This CDR3 is CASSQGGLGHQPQHF. As DNA, the CDR3 is TGCGCCAGCAGCCAAGGGGGGCTAGGGCACCAGCCCCAGCATTTT.

The CDR3 spells CASRGQGYGYTF. In DNA, the CDR3 is TGTGCCAGTAGAGGACAGGGATACGGCTACACCTTC. V is TRBV19 and J is TRBJ1-2; 8 positions match TRBD1. V lost 6 bases to trimming and J lost 8 bases; unmatched junction nucleotides: 5. The CDR3 loop spans 12 amino acids. CDR1 LNHDA and CDR2 SQIVND come from the germline V gene (reference sequence).

J is TRBJ2-7 and V is TRBV7-2, with 13 positions matching TRBD2. The CDR3 consists of 17 residues. Trimming at V came to 3 bases and at J to 7 bases, leaving 12 bases not matched to a gene. Germline loops: CDR1 SGHTA, CDR2 FQGNSA. CDR3 DNA sequence: TGTGCCAGCAGCTTCGTGGGTGGGACTAGCGGGATTAGTGAGCAGTACTTC. Translating it yields CASSFVGGTSGISEQYF.

The V gene is TRBV5-1, the J gene TRBJ2-1, with 8 bases fitting TRBD1. Per germline, CDR1 SGHRS and CDR2 YFSETQ. The J segment lost 8 bases and the V segment lost 3 bases, leaving 10 bases of the junction unmatched. The CDR3 sequence is 15 residues long. The CDR3 DNA reads as TGCGCCAGCAGCTCCCGACAGGGGTCTACGCATGAGCAGTTCTTC. Protein sequence: CASSSRQGSTHEQFF.

V gene TRBV7-9 combines with J gene TRBJ2-7; the D gene is possibly TRBD1 (5 bases). CDR3 length equals 13 residues. Germline V lookup: CDR1 SEHNR, CDR2 FQNEAQ (reference sequence). Trimming stripped 4 bases from V and 2 bases from J, with 9 bases between. The CDR3 nucleotides are TGTGCCAGCAGCTCGGCAGGGCCCTACGAGCAGTACTTC. Translation: CASSSAGPYEQYF.

This chain uses TRBV5-8 with TRBJ2-1; 9 bases align to TRBD2. This CDR3 is built from 14 residues. In germline, CDR1 is SGHTS, CDR2 YDEGEE. V lost 7 bases, J lost 5 bases, and 7 bases stayed unmatched. Here the CDR3 DNA reads TGTGCCAGCGGGGGAGAGCGGGAGGACAATGAGCAGTTCTTC. Translated: CASGGEREDNEQFF.

The chain recombines TRBV7-3 with TRBJ1-1; no clear D gene. Germline V gene data show CDR1 as SGHTA and CDR2 as FQGTGA. With 1 base removed from V and 4 bases from J, the gap between germline ends came to 7 bases. The CDR3 is 13 amino acids. The CDR3 region is CASSLNEGTEAFF. The CDR3 bases are TGTGCCAGCAGCTTAAACGAGGGCACTGAAGCTTTCTTT.

The chain has TRBV2 and TRBJ2-3; 10 nucleotides align to TRBD1. The trim removed 3 bases at V and 6 bases at J, leaving 6 bases unmatched. Germline V gene sequence: CDR1 SNHLY, CDR2 FYNNEI. There are 15 residues in the CDR3. Here the CDR3 reads CASSDRTGGGDTQYF. The CDR3 DNA reads as TGTGCCAGCAGTGATAGGACAGGGGGAGGGGATACGCAGTATTTT.

The chain is built from TRBV9 and TRBJ2-3, with TRBD2 matching 8 bases. This CDR3 is 15 amino acids long. Germline loops: CDR1 SGDLS, CDR2 YYNGEE. V lost 0 bases and J lost 4; bases outside the gene matches: 4. CDR3: CASSVDGRAADTQYF. In DNA, the CDR3 is TGTGCCAGCAGCGTAGACGGGAGGGCCGCAGATACGCAGTATTTT.

About this clone: One end of the junction is discordant with germline, which a read error may explain. This rearrangement joins TRBV7-7 to TRBJ1-2; 8 bases agree with TRBD1. Germline values: CDR1 SSHAT, CDR2 FNYEAQ (reference sequence). The CDR3 is 16 residues long. The CDR3 DNA reads TGTGCTAGCAGCTTTACAGGACAGGGTGCTAACTATGGCTACACCTTC. Protein product: CASSFTGQGANYGYTF.

The rearrangement links TRBV24-1 to TRBJ2-5; weak D call: TRBD1 (6 bases). The germline CDR1 and CDR2 sequences are KGHDR and SFDVKD. Trimming removed 1 base from V and 0 bases from J, with 8 bases in between. This CDR3 is built from 15 residues. CDR3 sequence: CATSDLWTDQETQYF. DNA of the CDR3: TGTGCCACCAGTGATTTATGGACAGACCAAGAGACCCAGTACTTC.

The rearrangement links TRBV27 to TRBJ2-3, with TRBD1 matching 8 bases. Germline CDR1 and CDR2: MNHEY and SMNVEV (reference sequence). J was trimmed by 2 bases and V by 5 bases; bases with no gene match: 6. The CDR3 sequence is 15 residues long. Here the CDR3 DNA reads TGTGCCAGCAGTAAAAGGACAGGGAACACAGATACGCAGTATTTT. Translating gives CASSKRTGNTDTQYF.

V usage is TRBV29-1 and J usage is TRBJ2-7, with 8 bases identical to TRBD2. J was trimmed by 3 bases and V by 4 bases; bases with no gene match: 8. The CDR3 sequence is 14 residues long. Germline V lookup: CDR1 SQVTM, CDR2 ANQGSEA. CDR3 region: CSVAGTSNGYEQYF. DNA for the CDR3: TGCAGCGTTGCGGGGACTAGTAATGGCTACGAGCAGTACTTC.

The rearrangement joins TRBV2 to TRBJ2-1; TRBD2 is a possible D gene (5 bases). The CDR3 runs to 11 residues. The V and J ends lost 10 bases and 8 bases respectively, with 12 bases between them. CDR1 is SNHLY and CDR2 is FYNNEI in the germline V gene. The chain's CDR3 is CATPLRDEQFF. Here the CDR3 DNA reads TGTGCCACCCCCCTGAGGGATGAGCAGTTCTTC.

The rearrangement joins TRBV10-3 to TRBJ1-1; D possibly corresponds to TRBD1 (5 bases). This CDR3 is 10 amino acids long. The ends were cut back, 11 bases at V and 6 bases at J, with 10 bases in the middle. Looked up from germline, CDR1 is ENHRY and CDR2 is SYGVKD. The CDR3 DNA sequence: TGTGCCGCGGGGACGTCTGAAGCTTTCTTT. Protein: CAAGTSEAFF.